These T cell receptor beta chains were read from a single sample in a study of cytomegalovirus exposure and HLA in healthy donors. Data came from immunoSEQ multiplex PCR; TCRdb stores just in-frame clones and leaves some out. The data show 120,000 to 150,000 clones, with over 80% seen just once and roughly 3.5% held by the top ten. The specimen was PBMCs. The receptors were sampled from a male donor in good health and CMV-seronegative. The CDR3 runs from the conserved cysteine through the conserved F or W. Fields, in order: V gene, J gene, CDR3 protein.

V: TRBV4-3; J: TRBJ2-7; CDR3: CASSQDRTSGGPLEQYF
V: TRBV19; J: TRBJ2-7; CDR3: CASSIGRGEQYF
V: TRBV16; J: TRBJ2-3; CDR3: CASSQSGLATDTQYF
V: TRBV30; J: TRBJ2-1; CDR3: CAWSGGGQFF
V: TRBV7-9; J: TRBJ1-4; CDR3: CASSSAWTGGGKLFF
V: TRBV19; J: TRBJ1-5; CDR3: CASSIAGQINQPQHF
V: TRBV5-4; J: TRBJ1-3; CDR3: CASSWDRGYGNTIYF
V: TRBV19; J: TRBJ1-1; CDR3: CASTLGRGSTEAFF
V: TRBV6-6; J: TRBJ2-3; CDR3: CASRDRTMKSTDTQYF
V: TRBV1; J: TRBJ2-7; CDR3: CTSSQVPSGREDEQYF
V: TRBV28; J: TRBJ2-4; CDR3: CASSFRTGTERNIQYF
V: TRBV7-8; J: TRBJ1-2; CDR3: CASSNRRGGYTF
V: TRBV19; J: TRBJ1-1; CDR3: CASSEGGYYTEAFF
V: TRBV18; J: TRBJ2-5; CDR3: CASSPIDQETQYF
V: TRBV7-2; J: TRBJ1-2; CDR3: CASSLQGTLSYGYTF
V: TRBV5-1; J: TRBJ2-7; CDR3: CASQQGVGYEQYF
V: TRBV2; J: TRBJ1-1; CDR3: CASPIDRVVNTEAFF
V: TRBV19; J: TRBJ1-2; CDR3: CACSGQGGSVGNYGYTF
V: TRBV6-5; J: TRBJ2-7; CDR3: CASSSPDRYEQYF
V: TRBV19; J: TRBJ1-1; CDR3: CASSFFGVGTEAFF
V: TRBV7-9; J: TRBJ2-3; CDR3: CASSLGQGVPADTQYF
V: TRBV2; J: TRBJ1-1; CDR3: CASNHWGDTEAFF
V: TRBV7-3; J: TRBJ2-2; CDR3: CASSYRDRGTGELFF
V: TRBV4-2; J: TRBJ1-3; CDR3: CASRRDRGASGNTIYF
V: TRBV29-1; J: TRBJ2-7; CDR3: CSVVGLAGSSYEQYF
V: TRBV7-6; J: TRBJ2-7; CDR3: CASSPDISYEQYF
V: TRBV11-2; J: TRBJ2-5; CDR3: CASSLASLGLSETQYF
V: TRBV13; J: TRBJ2-3; CDR3: CASKERGLSDTQYF
V: TRBV7-2; J: TRBJ1-5; CDR3: CASNVQGAGNQPQHF
V: TRBV27; J: TRBJ2-2; CDR3: CASSPGTSVRRGNTGELFF
V: TRBV19; J: TRBJ2-7; CDR3: CASSIGLKYEQYF
V: TRBV15; J: TRBJ2-3; CDR3: CATSRGTSGWDTQYF
V: TRBV7-3; J: TRBJ1-5; CDR3: CASSLTSGPWTAQHF
V: TRBV5-1; J: TRBJ1-2; CDR3: CASSLDSNYGYTF
V: TRBV4-2; J: TRBJ2-7; CDR3: CASSQEPAGGLSSYEQYF
V: TRBV2; J: TRBJ2-7; CDR3: CASSVGGSSYEQYF
V: TRBV11-3; J: TRBJ2-3; CDR3: CASSPGGGTTDTQYF
V: TRBV15; J: TRBJ1-1; CDR3: CATSRGREGENTEAFF
V: TRBV5-8; J: TRBJ1-5; CDR3: CASSSGQGARQQPQHF
V: TRBV6-5; J: TRBJ2-7; CDR3: CASRRQVGAFYEQYF
V: TRBV5-1; J: TRBJ2-7; CDR3: CASSWDGQASTF
V: TRBV7-2; J: TRBJ2-5; CDR3: CASSSSGMGETQYF